Below, 25 T cell receptor beta chains from the same sample are listed, as sequenced in a study of Ad26.COV2.S vaccination and SARS-CoV-2 variants. Sequencing used immunoSEQ multiplex PCR; TCRdb keeps in-frame clones, though not all of them. The repertoire includes 85,000 to 95,000 clones, approximately 77% of them detected once, and about a sixth sits in the top ten. Sequencing was performed on peripheral blood, taken after recovery from COVID-19. The source is a human donor who had recovered from COVID-19.

This chain uses TRBV28 with TRBJ2-4, with TRBD2 matching over 9 bases. With V trimmed by 4 bases and J by 0 bases, 7 bases remained unmatched. Looked up from germline, CDR1 is MDHEN and CDR2 is SYDVKM. The CDR3 has 17 amino acids. CDR3 amino acids: CASSSHTSGRAKNIQYF. The CDR3, as DNA: TGTGCCAGCAGTTCCCATACTAGCGGGCGAGCCAAAAACATTCAGTACTTC.

The chain couples TRBV28 to TRBJ1-5, with D perhaps matching TRBD1 (5 bases). Germline V lookup: CDR1 MDHEN, CDR2 SYDVKM. V was pared by 7 bases and J by 7 bases, with 20 bases between. The CDR3 spans 15 residues. For the CDR3, the DNA is TGTGCCAGCATCCAGGGCAGCCCTCCAGAGCAGCCCCAGCATTTT. Protein sequence: CASIQGSPPEQPQHF.

The J gene is TRBJ2-1, the V gene TRBV2, with TRBD2 matching over 12 bases. The V segment lost 8 bases and the J segment 6 bases; nucleotides outside the gene matches: 8. Per germline, CDR1 SNHLY and CDR2 FYNNEI. This CDR3 comprises 15 residues. The DNA for the CDR3 is TGTGCCAGCTGCGAGACTAGCGGGAGTTCCAATGAGCAGTTCTTC. This sequence encodes CASCETSGSSNEQFF.

The gene calls are TRBV12-3 or TRBV12-4 and TRBJ1-2; D remains unclear. The CDR3 contains 13 residues. Trimming shortened V by 6 bases and J by 5 bases, and 13 bases separated the two germline ends. CDR3 residues: CASRGNRDYGYTF. DNA for the CDR3: TGTGCCAGCAGGGGAAATAGGGATTATGGCTACACCTTC.

The chain employs TRBV28 and TRBJ1-1; weak D call: TRBD1 (5 bases). The germline V gene encodes CDR1 MDHEN and CDR2 SYDVKM. The length of the CDR3 is 12 residues. V was shortened by 2 bases and J by 8 bases, with 9 bases between the two germline ends. CDR3 residues: CASSLVGREAFF. CDR3 nucleotide sequence: TGTGCCAGCAGTTTAGTGGGGCGAGAAGCTTTCTTT.

This clone appeared a single time. The chain links TRBV10-2 to TRBJ2-7; 8 bases line up with TRBD1. V lost 3 bases and J lost 3; bases outside the gene matches: 4. Germline CDR1 WSHSY, CDR2 SAAADI. This CDR3 region has 14 residues. CDR3 DNA sequence: TGCGCCAGCAGTGAAGGACAGGGTTTCTACGAGCAGTACTTC. The encoded protein is CASSEGQGFYEQYF.

The V call is TRBV2, the J call TRBJ2-1; the match to TRBD2 covers 11 bases. Germline values: CDR1 SNHLY, CDR2 FYNNEI. Trimming removed 6 bases from V and 6 bases from J; junction bases left unmatched: 10. The CDR3 runs 16 residues. The CDR3 is CASREKLAGVFNEQFF. The CDR3 DNA reads as TGTGCCAGCAGGGAAAAACTAGCGGGAGTTTTCAATGAGCAGTTCTTC.

This clone was seen only once. CDR3 bases: TGTGCCAGCAGTTTCGGGACCCTAACAGGCGGGGAGCTGTTTTTT. Protein: CASSFGTLTGGELFF. This sequence joins TRBV27 and TRBJ2-2; tentatively, D is TRBD1 or TRBD2 (5 bases each). Trimming pared 3 bases from V and 7 bases from J, leaving 15 bases between. Germline loops: CDR1 MNHEY, CDR2 SMNVEV (reference sequence). The CDR3 extends over 15 amino acids.

This chain connects TRBV29-1 to TRBJ2-7, with 8 bases that match TRBD1. V lost 7 bases, J lost 4 bases, and 3 bases stayed unmatched. Germline assignment: CDR1 SQVTM and CDR2 ANQGSEA. This CDR3 has 11 residues. CDR3 DNA sequence: TGCAGCGCTACAGGGGGGTACGAGCAGTACTTC. It encodes CSATGGYEQYF.

CDR3 amino acids: CASSLIAGNEQFF. In nucleotides, the CDR3 is TGTGCCAGCAGCTTAATCGCGGGGAATGAGCAGTTCTTC. This chain joins TRBV7-3 and TRBJ2-1, with D maybe TRBD2 (6 bases). Trimming took 1 base from V and 7 from J, leaving 8 bases between them. This CDR3 contains 13 residues. Germline V lookup: CDR1 SGHTA, CDR2 FQGTGA.

V gene TRBV7-8 combines with J gene TRBJ1-1, with a possible D match to TRBD1 (5 bases). V was trimmed by 4 bases and J by 1 base, leaving 10 bases between them. The germline gives CDR1 SGHVS, CDR2 FQNEAQ. CDR3 size: 14 residues. In DNA, the CDR3 is TGTGCCAGCAGCTACCCGAGGGGGAACACTGAAGCTTTCTTT. The encoded protein is CASSYPRGNTEAFF.

V gene TRBV9 combines with J gene TRBJ2-3, with 7 positions matching TRBD1. Per germline, CDR1 SGDLS and CDR2 YYNGEE. Trimming cost V 4 bases and J 2 bases; bases outside gene matches: 16. The CDR3 spans 18 residues. The CDR3 loop reads CASSPRDSHSLVTDTQYF. The CDR3 DNA reads TGTGCCAGCAGCCCGAGGGACAGTCACTCCCTTGTCACAGATACGCAGTATTTT.

The chain carries TRBV11-2 and TRBJ2-7; perhaps TRBD2 as D (6 bases). Germline CDR1 SGHAT, CDR2 FQNNGV. The CDR3 covers 13 residues. V lost 1 base to trimming and J lost 7 bases, with 11 bases between them. The CDR3 sequence is CASSLAVAGEQYF. In DNA form, the CDR3 reads TGTGCCAGCAGCTTAGCGGTCGCGGGGGAGCAGTACTTC.

This chain uses TRBV29-1 with TRBJ1-2, with 9 bases matching TRBD1. After removal of 6 bases from V and 5 bases from J, the junction contained 1 base not matched to a gene. CDR3 size: 11 residues. Germline V gives CDR1 SQVTM, CDR2 ANQGSEA. Written as DNA, the CDR3 is TGCAGCGTGGGGACAGGGTATGGCTACACCTTC. This encodes CSVGTGYGYTF.

This CDR3 is CASSLYRREQETQYF. CDR3 coding DNA: TGTGCCAGCAGCCTATATAGACGGGAGCAAGAGACCCAGTACTTC. This sequence joins TRBV5-6 and TRBJ2-5; D may be TRBD2 (6 bases). From germline, CDR1 is SGHDT and CDR2 YYEEEE. Trimming removed 4 bases at V and 2 bases at J, with 15 bases between. The CDR3 length is 15 residues.

This sequence joins TRBV11-2 and TRBJ2-1; D is possibly TRBD2 (6 bases). Per the germline V gene, CDR1 is SGHAT and CDR2 is FQNNGV. This CDR3 has 16 amino acids. The V end was cut by 5 bases, the J end by 4 bases, with 18 bases between. The CDR3 is CASSPGLTTQYNEQFF. CDR3 DNA: TGTGCCAGCAGCCCGGGACTTACAACCCAATACAATGAGCAGTTCTTC. Based on the CDR3 plus reference TRBV11-2 and TRBJ2-1, the full variable domain is EAGVAQSPRYKIIEKRQSVAFWCNPISGHATLYWYQQILGQGPKLLIQFQNNGVVDDSQLPKDRFSAERLKGVDSTLKIQPAKLEDSAVYLCASSPGLTTQYNEQFFGPGTRLTVL.

The J gene is TRBJ2-1, the V gene TRBV15; a weak D match, TRBD2 (6 bases). V was cut by 7 bases and J by 6 bases, with 13 bases left in between. CDR3 length: 13 residues. CDR1 is LNHNV and CDR2 is YYDKDF in the germline V gene (reference sequence). CDR3 residues: CATTRDFTNEQFF. The CDR3 DNA is TGTGCCACCACCCGGGACTTCACCAATGAGCAGTTCTTC.

The V and J genes are TRBV19 and TRBJ1-2, with D hard to call. Trimming stripped 5 bases from V and 5 bases from J, with 9 bases between. Germline CDR1 reads LNHDA; CDR2 reads SQIVND (reference sequence). This CDR3 has 12 residues. This CDR3 reads CASSAGGYGYTF. For the CDR3, the DNA is TGTGCCAGTAGTGCGGGCGGTTATGGCTACACCTTC.

This clone was observed a single time. CDR3: CASSSRLGQSYNEQFF. In DNA, the CDR3 is TGTGCCAGCAGCTCCCGACTGGGACAGTCCTACAATGAGCAGTTCTTC. The chain has TRBV11-2 and TRBJ2-1; 7 positions agree with TRBD1. CDR1 is SGHAT and CDR2 is FQNNGV in the germline V gene. After removal of 4 bases from V and 1 base from J, the junction contained 7 bases not matched to a gene. The CDR3 totals 16 residues.

The chain is built from TRBV14 and TRBJ1-6, with a tentative D call TRBD1 (5 bases). The germline V gene encodes CDR1 SGHDN and CDR2 FVKESK. V was pared by 4 bases and J by 6 bases, with 13 bases between. The CDR3 totals 15 residues. CDR3 nucleotide sequence: TGTGCCAGCAGCCTCCAGACAGTCCGTAATTCACCCCTCCACTTT. The encoded protein is CASSLQTVRNSPLHF.

The chain recombines TRBV28 with TRBJ2-1; perhaps D is TRBD1 or TRBD2 (5 bases each). This CDR3 contains 15 residues. Germline loops: CDR1 MDHEN, CDR2 SYDVKM. V gave up 4 bases and J gave up 7 bases, with 17 bases separating them. This CDR3 is CASSSGRRSLNEQFF. The DNA for the CDR3 is TGTGCCAGCAGTTCGGGACGGCGAAGTTTAAATGAGCAGTTCTTC.

The chain carries TRBV7-2 and TRBJ2-7; 12 bases are a match to TRBD2. The J segment lost 4 bases and the V segment lost 6 bases, leaving 7 bases of the junction unmatched. Per germline, CDR1 SGHTA and CDR2 FQGNSA. The CDR3 consists of 15 residues. Here the CDR3 reads CASRLSGTSGYEQYF. CDR3 bases: TGTGCCAGCAGGCTTAGTGGGACTAGCGGGTACGAGCAGTACTTC.

The J gene is TRBJ1-4, the V gene TRBV27, with 11 bases that match TRBD1. This CDR3 comprises 15 residues. Germline V gene data show CDR1 as MNHEY and CDR2 as SMNVEV (reference sequence). The V segment lost 5 bases and the J segment 7 bases; nucleotides outside the gene matches: 6. CDR3 DNA: TGTGCCAGCAGTATAGGGACAGGGGGACGTGAAAAACTGTTTTTT. This codes for CASSIGTGGREKLFF. Using reference TRBV27 and TRBJ1-4 for the parts outside the CDR3, the full variable domain is EAQVTQNPRYLITVTGKKLTVTCSQNMNHEYMSWYRQDPGLGLRQIYYSMNVEVTDKGDVPEGYKVSRKEKRNFPLILESPSPNQTSLYFCASSIGTGGREKLFFGSGTQLSVL.

This clone was counted only a few times. V gene TRBV15 combines with J gene TRBJ2-7; D ambiguous. The CDR3 extends over 13 amino acids. In germline, CDR1 is LNHNV, CDR2 YYDKDF (reference sequence). With 0 bases removed from V and 3 bases from J, the gap between germline ends came to 6 bases. CDR3 sequence (DNA): TGTGCCACCAGCAGAGACAGGCTCTACGAGCAGTACTTC. Residues: CATSRDRLYEQYF.

This chain connects TRBV19 to TRBJ1-6; D is perhaps TRBD1 (6 bases). CDR1 is LNHDA and CDR2 is SQIVND in the germline V gene (reference sequence). The CDR3 length is 15 residues. Between the trimmed V and J ends, which lost 6 bases and 7 bases, there was a span of 16 bases. This CDR3 is CASRTQKGENSPLHF. DNA of the CDR3: TGTGCCAGTAGGACCCAGAAGGGGGAGAATTCACCCCTCCACTTT.